This TCR beta chain stems from a study of OX40 agonist ivuxolimab in advanced cancers. About the research overall: Patients in dose escalation had liver, melanoma, kidney or head and neck cancers.

A word on this clone: The antigen is not known.

The data were produced by immunoSEQ multiplex PCR, yet TCRdb's version contains in-frame clones alone and is incomplete. The sample has about 73,000 clones, about nine tenths seen once. Trimming at V came to 2 bases and at J to 7 bases, leaving 12 bases not matched to a gene. CDR3 length: 17 amino acids. General study points: Partial responders treated at 0.1-3.0 mg/kg exhibited clonal expansion among the lowest measured. Expanded peripheral T-cell antigen specificity went undetermined. With doses of 0.1 to 3.0 mg/kg, CD4+ and CD8+ blood T cells had undergone clonal expansion by week 6.

The clonotype was recovered from an adult with an advanced solid tumor such as melanoma, head and neck, liver or kidney cancer. The genes are TRBV6-7 and TRBJ1-2, with 11 nucleotides matching TRBD1. TRBV6-7 carries the ORF label, with uncertain function. Sequenced here: CD4+ or CD8+ T cells sorted from blood, sampled in a trial of the OX40 agonist ivuxolimab. CDR3 residues: CASSYLPGTGGLVGYTF. CDR3 sequence (DNA): TGTGCCAGCAGTTACCTACCCGGGACAGGGGGTTTAGTTGGCTACACCTTC.